One sample yielded the 18 T cell receptor beta chains listed below, sequenced in a study of blood T cells in healthy people across ages. Sample-barcoded 5' priming and a J-beta primer mix drove a second PCR of about 7 to 11 cycles. TCRdb reprocessed the 5' RACE reads via MiXCR and lists one record per CDR3 protein. This table holds over a million distinct CDR3 sequences, approximately 60% found once. The sequenced sample consisted of blood. These receptors all come from a man in his late teens or twenties in good health.

The rearrangement uses TRBV4-1 and TRBJ2-1; the D gene is possibly TRBD2 (6 bases). TRBJ2-7 explains the end of the DNA better; the J call may be wrong. This CDR3 has 17 residues. Looked up from germline, CDR1 is MGHRA and CDR2 is YSYEKL. CDR3: CASSQLRRGELLRGQYF. CDR3 DNA: TGCGCCAGCAGCCAACTAAGGAGGGGAGAGCTCCTACGAGGGCAGTACTTC.

On this clonotype itself: One end of the junction does not line up with germline, which may come from a read error. V gene TRBV3-1 combines with J gene TRBJ2-2; the D is unclear. This CDR3 has 14 amino acids. Germline CDR1 and CDR2: LGHDT and YNNKEL (reference sequence). CDR3 region: CASSPQPGPGELFF. The DNA of the CDR3 is TGTGCTAGCAGCCCTCAACCTGGCCCCGGGGAGCTGTTTTTT.

The rearrangement uses TRBV12-3 or TRBV12-4 and TRBJ2-1; the match to TRBD2 covers 8 bases. This CDR3 comprises 17 residues. V dropped 6 bases and J dropped 5; count of bases not matched to a gene: 15. The CDR3 is CASSPLGSKRENNEQFF. In DNA form, the CDR3 reads TGTGCCAGCAGCCCGCTCGGGTCGAAGCGGGAGAACAATGAGCAGTTCTTC.

The gene calls are TRBV3-1 and TRBJ1-1; 7 bases align to TRBD1. The CDR3 loop spans 14 amino acids. Germline lookup yields CDR1 LGHDT and CDR2 YNNKEL (reference sequence). The J segment lost 4 bases and the V segment lost 6 bases, leaving 8 bases of the junction unmatched. DNA of the CDR3: TGTGCCAGCAGTCAGGAGGGGGCTGGCACTGAAGCTTTCTTT. Amino acid sequence: CASSQEGAGTEAFF. Looking up the rest from reference TRBV3-1 and TRBJ1-1 gives the full variable domain: DTAVSQTPKYLVTQMGNDKSIKCEQNLGHDTMYWYKQDSKKFLKIMFSYNNKELIINETVPNRFSPKSPDKAHLNLHINSLELGDSAVYFCASSQEGAGTEAFFGQGTRLTVV.

The genes are TRBV2 and TRBJ2-1; D gene uncertain. The CDR3 has 15 residues. Trimming shortened V by 10 bases and J by 0 bases, and 16 bases separated the two germline ends. Germline CDR1 reads SNHLY; CDR2 reads FYNNEI. The CDR3 sequence: CANPIDSSSYNEQFF. The DNA for the CDR3 is TGTGCCAACCCTATCGACTCGAGCTCCTACAATGAGCAGTTCTTC.

Comment on this clonotype: This sequence may be a read error, since a much larger clone differs from it by one base. The chain recombines TRBV20-1 with TRBJ2-5; D may match TRBD1 or TRBD2 (5 bases each). Trimming stripped 4 bases from V and 11 bases from J, with 23 bases between. The CDR3 is 14 amino acids. The germline V gene has CDR1 DFQATT and CDR2 SNEGSKA (reference sequence). The CDR3 loop is CSATSGRSPYGQYF. The CDR3 DNA reads TGCAGTGCTACGTCGGGGCGAAGCCCCTACGGGCAGTACTTC.

The chain uses TRBV24-1 and TRBJ2-3; 9 bases are a match to TRBD2. V lost 4 bases and J lost 6; bases outside the gene matches: 10. CDR1 is KGHDR and CDR2 is SFDVKD in the germline V gene. There are 16 residues in the CDR3. CDR3 sequence reads: CATSDTVAGDDDTQYF. The CDR3 DNA follows: TGTGCCACCAGTGACACGGTAGCGGGGGACGATGATACGCAGTATTTT.

The chain links TRBV29-1 to TRBJ2-3; 9 nucleotides match TRBD1. The ends lost 7 bases at V and 4 bases at J; junction bases unmatched: 15. Germline CDR1 SQVTM, CDR2 ANQGSEA. The CDR3 is made up of 16 amino acids. CDR3 residues: CSGGQGASVSADTQYF. CDR3 sequence (DNA): TGCAGCGGGGGACAGGGAGCTAGCGTGAGCGCAGATACGCAGTATTTT.

This CDR3 reads CASRLTRTGSLTDTIYF. CDR3 nucleotides: TGTGCCAGCAGACTAACCAGGACAGGATCCCTAACGGACACCATATATTTT. This chain links TRBV11-1 with TRBJ1-3, with 7 bases lining up with TRBD1. Germline V CDR1 and CDR2: SGHAT, FQDESV (reference sequence). CDR3 size: 17 residues. J gave up 8 bases and V 6 bases, and 19 bases lay outside the gene matches.

This clonotype showed up just a few times. The rearrangement links TRBV6-2 or TRBV6-3 to TRBJ2-4, with no clear D. The J call is doubtful: the DNA matches TRBJ2-7 better. Germline V gene lookup returns CDR1 MNHEY and CDR2 SVGEGT. The CDR3 consists of 13 residues. The CDR3 is CASSTNRDYEQYF. CDR3 nucleotides: TGTGCCAGCAGTACTAACCGAGACTACGAGCAGTACTTC.

The chain recombines TRBV11-2 with TRBJ2-5; no firm D call. Germline V gene sequence: CDR1 SGHAT, CDR2 FQNNGV. The CDR3 length is 13 residues. The V gene lost 4 bases and the J gene lost 11 bases, with 17 bases spanning the gap. CDR3 bases: TGTGCCAGCAGCTCCCAATCGTATAGAGAGCAGTACTTC. Protein sequence: CASSSQSYREQYF.

CDR3 sequence: CAIRNRDRESGEQYF. The DNA for the CDR3 is TGTGCCATCAGAAACCGGGACAGGGAATCTGGAGAGCAGTACTTC. The chain recombines TRBV10-3 with TRBJ2-7; TRBD1 agrees at 9 bases. The CDR3 is made up of 15 amino acids. V lost 6 bases, J lost 7 bases, and 13 bases stayed unmatched. CDR1 and CDR2 (germline): ENHRY, SYGVKD.

The CDR3 is CASSPHLGPGETQYF. The CDR3 DNA sequence: TGTGCCAGCAGCCCTCATCTCGGCCCTGGGGAGACCCAGTACTTC. The chain recombines TRBV7-9 with TRBJ2-7; D is unclear. The tail of the sequence fits TRBJ2-5 better, so the J call may be wrong. Germline values: CDR1 SEHNR, CDR2 FQNEAQ (reference sequence). CDR3 length equals 15 residues.

The chain links TRBV19 to TRBJ1-5; TRBD1 is a possible D gene (6 bases). The germline V gene has CDR1 LNHDA and CDR2 SQIVND (reference sequence). The CDR3 is 14 residues long. V was trimmed by 3 bases and J by 5 bases, leaving 11 bases between them. The CDR3 bases are TGTGCCAGTAGTATCCCAGGGGACCATCAGCCCCAGCATTTT. It yields the protein CASSIPGDHQPQHF.

The chain links TRBV12-3 or TRBV12-4 to TRBJ2-5; a weak D match, TRBD2 (6 bases). CDR3 length: 17 residues. V lost 4 bases, J lost 3 bases, and 21 bases lay in between. CDR3 sequence: CASSSYPGASVEETQYF. The CDR3 coding sequence is TGTGCCAGCAGTTCATACCCTGGGGCTAGCGTTGAAGAGACCCAGTACTTC.

V is TRBV4-3 and J is TRBJ2-5; no firm D call. Germline-derived CDR1 and CDR2 are LGHNA and YSLEER. Deletions cut 2 bases from V and 4 bases from J, with 8 bases between. The CDR3 sequence is 13 residues long. CDR3 sequence: CASSQLVGETQYF. The CDR3 DNA reads TGCGCCAGCAGCCAATTGGTGGGAGAGACCCAGTACTTC.

The chain employs TRBV4-1 and TRBJ1-2; D perhaps matches TRBD1 (5 bases). CDR1 and CDR2 from the germline V gene are MGHRA and YSYEKL. Trimming took 1 base from V and 4 from J, leaving 16 bases between them. CDR3 size: 16 residues. The DNA of the CDR3 is TGCGCCAGCAGCCAAGCAGTCGGTCGACAGCCCTATGGCTACACCTTC. This encodes CASSQAVGRQPYGYTF.

This chain links TRBV10-3 with TRBJ2-5; D is perhaps TRBD2 (6 bases). The CDR3 is 13 residues long. CDR1 ENHRY and CDR2 SYGVKD come from the germline V gene. V was cut by 4 bases and J by 7 bases, with 13 bases left in between. The CDR3, as DNA: TGTGCCATCAGTGGTTCGGAGGGTGGGACCCAGTACTTC. Its protein is CAISGSEGGTQYF.